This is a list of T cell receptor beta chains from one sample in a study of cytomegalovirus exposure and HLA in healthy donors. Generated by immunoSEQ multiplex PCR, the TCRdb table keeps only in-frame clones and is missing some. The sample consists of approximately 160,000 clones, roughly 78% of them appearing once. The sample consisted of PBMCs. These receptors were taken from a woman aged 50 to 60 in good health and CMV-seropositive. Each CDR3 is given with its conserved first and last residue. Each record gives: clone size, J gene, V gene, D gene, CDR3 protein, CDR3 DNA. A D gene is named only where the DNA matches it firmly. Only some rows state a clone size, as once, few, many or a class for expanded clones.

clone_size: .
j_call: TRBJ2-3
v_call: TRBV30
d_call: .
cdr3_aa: CAWSRGGPADTQYF
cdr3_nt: TGTGCCTGGAGTAGGGGGGGCCCCGCAGATACGCAGTATTTT

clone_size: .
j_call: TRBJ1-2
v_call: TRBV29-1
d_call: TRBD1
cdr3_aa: CSVMGQGAGGYTF
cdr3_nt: TGCAGCGTTATGGGACAGGGGGCGGGCGGCTACACCTTC

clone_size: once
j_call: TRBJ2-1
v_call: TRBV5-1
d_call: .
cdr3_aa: CASSFSQTYNEQFF
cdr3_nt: TGCGCCAGCAGCTTTAGTCAAACCTACAATGAGCAGTTCTTC

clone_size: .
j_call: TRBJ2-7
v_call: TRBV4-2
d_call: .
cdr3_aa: CASSPSAAGSSYEQYF
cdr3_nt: TGTGCCAGCAGCCCGTCCGCTGCGGGGAGCTCCTACGAGCAGTACTTC

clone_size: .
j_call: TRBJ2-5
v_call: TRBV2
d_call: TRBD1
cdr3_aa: CASTLYSDRGLETQYF
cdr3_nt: TGTGCCAGCACCCTTTACTCGGACAGGGGGCTAGAGACCCAGTACTTC

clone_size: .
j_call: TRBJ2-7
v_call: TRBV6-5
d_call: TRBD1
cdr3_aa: CATVRRQGAYEQYF
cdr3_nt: TGTGCCACCGTTCGGAGACAGGGCGCCTACGAGCAGTACTTC

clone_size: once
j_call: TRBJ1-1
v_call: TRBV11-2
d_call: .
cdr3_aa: CASRGGTEAFF
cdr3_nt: TGTGCCAGCCGGGGGGGCACTGAAGCTTTCTTT

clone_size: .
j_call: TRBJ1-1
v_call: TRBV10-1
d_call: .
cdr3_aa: CASRQALGTEAFF
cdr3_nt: TGCGCCAGCAGACAGGCCCTGGGGACTGAAGCTTTCTTT

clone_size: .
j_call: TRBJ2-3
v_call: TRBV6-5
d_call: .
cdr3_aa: CASSRLGGLTDTQYF
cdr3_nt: TGTGCCAGCAGTCGCCTGGGGGGACTCACAGATACGCAGTATTTT

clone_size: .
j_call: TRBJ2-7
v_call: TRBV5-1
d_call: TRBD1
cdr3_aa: CASTVAGTAEQYF
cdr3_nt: TGCGCCAGCACCGTGGCCGGGACAGCCGAGCAGTACTTC

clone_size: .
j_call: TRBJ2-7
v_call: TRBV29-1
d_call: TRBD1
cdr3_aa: CSVVEGQGHYEQYF
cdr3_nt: TGCAGCGTTGTTGAGGGACAGGGACATTACGAGCAGTACTTC

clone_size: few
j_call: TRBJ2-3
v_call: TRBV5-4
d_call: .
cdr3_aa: CASSPKGSSTDTQYF
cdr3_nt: TGTGCCAGCAGCCCTAAAGGTAGCAGCACAGATACGCAGTATTTT

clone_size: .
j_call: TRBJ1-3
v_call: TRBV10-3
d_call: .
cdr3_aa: CAISGDRPSGNTIYF
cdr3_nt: TGTGCCATCAGTGGCGACAGACCTTCTGGAAACACCATATATTTT

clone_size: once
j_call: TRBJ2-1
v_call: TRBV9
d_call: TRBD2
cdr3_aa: CASSSIAGQLNEQFF
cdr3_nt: TGTGCCAGCAGCTCCATAGCGGGCCAACTCAATGAGCAGTTCTTC

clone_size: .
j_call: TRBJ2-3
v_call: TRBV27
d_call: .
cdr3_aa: CASSSANSRTVSTDTQYF
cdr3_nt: TGTGCCAGCAGTTCAGCGAACTCAAGGACTGTAAGCACAGATACGCAGTATTTT

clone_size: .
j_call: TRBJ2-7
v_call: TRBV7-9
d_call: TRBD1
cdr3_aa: CASSFSDRASYEQYF
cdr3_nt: TGTGCCAGCAGCTTTTCGGACAGGGCATCCTACGAGCAGTACTTC

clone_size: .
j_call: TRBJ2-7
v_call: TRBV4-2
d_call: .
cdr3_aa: CASSQDRGGPYEQYF
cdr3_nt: TGTGCCAGCAGCCAAGATCGTGGGGGCCCCTACGAGCAGTACTTC

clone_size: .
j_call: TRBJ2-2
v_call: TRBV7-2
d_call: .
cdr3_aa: CASSLPTGELFF
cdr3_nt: TGTGCCAGCAGCTTACCAACCGGGGAGCTGTTTTTT

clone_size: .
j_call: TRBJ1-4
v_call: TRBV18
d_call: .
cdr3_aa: CASSPRGWEKLFF
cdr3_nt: TGTGCCAGCTCACCGCGGGGGTGGGAAAAACTGTTTTTT

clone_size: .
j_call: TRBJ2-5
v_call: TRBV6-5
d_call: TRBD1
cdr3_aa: CASSYGGTGLQQYF
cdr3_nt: TGTGCCAGCAGTTACGGGGGGACAGGGCTTCAGCAGTACTTC

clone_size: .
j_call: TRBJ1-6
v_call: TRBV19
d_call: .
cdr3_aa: CASMSQNNSPLHF
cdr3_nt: TGTGCCAGTATGTCTCAGAATAATTCACCCCTCCACTTT

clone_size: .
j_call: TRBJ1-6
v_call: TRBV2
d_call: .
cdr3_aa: CASMGGISSYNSPLHF
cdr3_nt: TGTGCCAGCATGGGGGGGATAAGCTCCTATAATTCACCCCTCCACTTT

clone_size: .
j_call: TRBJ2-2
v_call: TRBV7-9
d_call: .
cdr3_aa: CASSRGSTGELFF
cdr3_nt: TGTGCCAGCAGCCGGGGGTCAACCGGGGAGCTGTTTTTT

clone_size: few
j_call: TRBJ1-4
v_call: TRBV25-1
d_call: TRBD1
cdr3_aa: CASSLWDRLNEKLFF
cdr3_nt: TGTGCCAGCAGCCTTTGGGACAGGCTTAATGAAAAACTGTTTTTT

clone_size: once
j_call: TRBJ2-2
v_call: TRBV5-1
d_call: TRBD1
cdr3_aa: CASSCGQVRNTGELFF
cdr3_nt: TGCGCCAGCAGCTGCGGACAGGTAAGGAACACCGGGGAGCTGTTTTTT

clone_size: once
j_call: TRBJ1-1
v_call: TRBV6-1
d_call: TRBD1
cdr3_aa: CASSDRGRTEAFF
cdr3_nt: TGTGCCAGCAGTGACAGGGGGCGCACTGAAGCTTTCTTT

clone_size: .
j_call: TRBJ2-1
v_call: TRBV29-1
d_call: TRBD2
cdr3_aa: CSVGTSGAYNEQFF
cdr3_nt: TGCAGCGTGGGGACTAGCGGGGCCTACAATGAGCAGTTCTTC

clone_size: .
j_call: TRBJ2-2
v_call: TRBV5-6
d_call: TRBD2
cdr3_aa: CASSRRLAGLTPGELFF
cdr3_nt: TGTGCCAGCTCTAGGAGGCTAGCGGGGTTAACTCCCGGGGAGCTGTTTTTT

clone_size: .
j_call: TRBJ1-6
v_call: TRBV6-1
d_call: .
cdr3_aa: CASSTGRNSPLHF
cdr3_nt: TGTGCCAGCAGTACAGGTCGCAATTCACCCCTCCACTTT

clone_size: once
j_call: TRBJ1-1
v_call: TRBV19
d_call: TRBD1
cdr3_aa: CASSAHRGQGTEAFF
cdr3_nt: TGTGCCAGTAGTGCTCACAGGGGGCAGGGCACTGAAGCTTTCTTT

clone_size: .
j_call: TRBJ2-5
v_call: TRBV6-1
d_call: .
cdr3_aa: CASSEVGAQETQYF
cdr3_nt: TGTGCCAGCAGTGAAGTAGGGGCCCAAGAGACCCAGTACTTC

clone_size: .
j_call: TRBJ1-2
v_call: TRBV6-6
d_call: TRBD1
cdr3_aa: CASSSRTGEYYGYTF
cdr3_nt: TGTGCCAGCAGTTCCAGGACAGGGGAGTACTATGGCTACACCTTC

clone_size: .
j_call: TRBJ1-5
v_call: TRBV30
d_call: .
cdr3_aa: CAWSSILHNQPQHF
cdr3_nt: TGTGCCTGGAGTTCTATCCTGCACAATCAGCCCCAGCATTTT

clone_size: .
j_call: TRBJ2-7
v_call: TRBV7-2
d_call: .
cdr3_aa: CASSKPAPRCTHF
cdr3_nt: TGTGCCAGCAGCAAACCCGCCCCGCGGTGCACCCACTTC

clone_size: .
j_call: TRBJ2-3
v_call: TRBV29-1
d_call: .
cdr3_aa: CSVYLMGGGSTDTQYF
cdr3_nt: TGCAGCGTTTACTTAATGGGAGGAGGGAGCACAGATACGCAGTATTTT

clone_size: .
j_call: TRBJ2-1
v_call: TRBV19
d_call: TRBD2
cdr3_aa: CASSQPRASGANEQFF
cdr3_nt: TGTGCCAGTAGTCAACCCCGGGCTAGCGGGGCCAATGAGCAGTTCTTC